Below are 24 T cell receptor beta chains sequenced from a single sample in a study of control samples from healthy donors and cancer patients. Libraries were prepared by immunoSEQ multiplex PCR; TCRdb keeps only in-frame clonotypes and omits some of them. The sample has under 65,000 clones, about 91% seen once. The specimen sequenced was PBMCs. Receptors originate from a young man with colorectal cancer.

The rearrangement links TRBV7-2 to TRBJ2-2; possible D gene TRBD1, 6 bases. The germline CDR1 and CDR2 sequences are SGHTA and FQGNSA. The CDR3 extends over 13 amino acids. The V end lost 2 bases, the J end lost 5 bases, and 6 bases lay between the germline ends. The CDR3 coding sequence is TGTGCCAGCAGCTTACAGGGGACCGGGGAGCTGTTTTTT. Protein: CASSLQGTGELFF.

The V gene is TRBV24-1, the J gene TRBJ2-3, with no clear D. This CDR3 has 14 residues. Germline CDR1 and CDR2: KGHDR and SFDVKD. Trimming cost V 9 bases and J 4 bases, with 16 bases left between them. CDR3 residues: CATSNTYPPDTQYF. CDR3 in DNA: TGTGCCACCTCGAATACCTATCCCCCAGATACGCAGTATTTT.

The genes are TRBV7-6 and TRBJ1-1, with D possibly matching TRBD1 (6 bases). This CDR3 comprises 21 residues. Trimming cost V 1 base and J 0 bases, with 27 bases left between them. The germline V gene has CDR1 SGHVS and CDR2 FNYEAQ. The chain's CDR3 is CASSLGSPVSFADRMNTEAFF. The CDR3 DNA follows: TGTGCCAGCAGCTTAGGCAGTCCTGTTTCTTTTGCGGACAGAATGAACACTGAAGCTTTCTTT.

This clone was seen a few times. The chain uses TRBV5-1 and TRBJ2-7; TRBD1 is a possible D gene (6 bases). V lost 1 base and J lost 2, with 10 bases in between. Per the germline V gene, CDR1 is SGHRS and CDR2 is YFSETQ. The CDR3 totals 14 residues. The CDR3 protein is CASSLIDRPYEQYV. CDR3 in DNA: TGCGCCAGCAGCTTGATCGACAGGCCCTACGAGCAGTACGTC.

The chain recombines TRBV2 with TRBJ1-6, with D unclear. Germline CDR1 SNHLY, CDR2 FYNNEI. The length of the CDR3 is 16 residues. V was pared by 7 bases and J by 6 bases, with 19 bases between. The CDR3 is CASNILWDILNSPLHF. CDR3 in DNA: TGTGCCAGCAACATCTTGTGGGATATACTTAATTCACCCCTCCACTTT.

V usage is TRBV7-2 and J usage is TRBJ2-5; tentatively, D is TRBD1 or TRBD2 (5 bases each). The ends were cut back, 5 bases at V and 5 bases at J, with 15 bases in the middle. The CDR3 is 14 amino acids. Germline CDR1 is SGHTA and CDR2 is FQGNSA. As DNA, the CDR3 is TGTGCCAGCAGCCCCCGGGGCCCGAGGGAGACCCAGTACTTC. Translation gives CASSPRGPRETQYF.

This rearrangement joins TRBV24-1 to TRBJ1-5, with D perhaps matching TRBD1 (5 bases). Between the trimmed V and J ends, which lost 7 bases and 1 base, there was a span of 10 bases. The CDR3 totals 14 residues. Germline lookup yields CDR1 KGHDR and CDR2 SFDVKD. The CDR3 coding sequence is TGTGCCACCAGCCGGGAGGGGAGCAATCAGCCCCAGCATTTT. Translated, it gives CATSREGSNQPQHF.

The chain carries TRBV9 and TRBJ2-5; 10 nucleotides line up with TRBD2. CDR1 is SGDLS, CDR2 YYNGEE, per germline. CDR3 length equals 16 residues. Germline trimming cut 0 bases from V and 1 base from J; bases unmatched to any gene: 3. The CDR3 nucleotides are TGTGCCAGCAGCGTAGGGTCTAGCGGGAGCCAAGAGACCCAGTACTTC. Translating it yields CASSVGSSGSQETQYF.

The CDR3 DNA follows: TGTGCCAGCAGCCTTTCTAGCGGGGGTAAAGATACGCAGTATTTT. Its protein is CASSLSSGGKDTQYF. V is TRBV7-9 and J is TRBJ2-3, with TRBD2 identical over 10 bases. The germline V gene encodes CDR1 SEHNR and CDR2 FQNEAQ (reference sequence). V trimming: 5 bases; J trimming: 5 bases; junction bases outside the gene matches: 7. The CDR3 is made up of 15 amino acids.

The V call is TRBV6-2 or TRBV6-3, the J call TRBJ2-1; D possibly uses TRBD1 or TRBD2 (7 bases each). Trimming shortened V by 5 bases and J by 7 bases, and 15 bases separated the two germline ends. This CDR3 contains 14 residues. Germline V gene sequence: CDR1 MNHEY, CDR2 SVGEGT. The CDR3, as DNA: TGTGCCAGCAGTAGGGGGCGGGGGATAAATGAGCAGTTCTTC. Protein sequence: CASSRGRGINEQFF.

This chain's CDR3 is CAISEEGGHQPQHF. In DNA, the CDR3 is TGTGCCATCAGTGAAGAAGGAGGCCATCAGCCCCAGCATTTT. The chain uses TRBV10-3 and TRBJ1-5; no clear D. The germline V gene has CDR1 ENHRY and CDR2 SYGVKD. V was pared by 3 bases and J by 5 bases, with 11 bases between. This CDR3 contains 14 residues.

The chain combines TRBV2 with TRBJ1-5; D is perhaps TRBD1 (5 bases). The CDR3 consists of 13 residues. V lost 7 bases and J lost 3, with 10 bases in between. CDR1 and CDR2 from the germline V gene are SNHLY and FYNNEI. The CDR3: CASMGEFNQPQHF. The CDR3 bases are TGTGCCAGCATGGGGGAATTCAATCAGCCCCAGCATTTT.

The rearrangement uses TRBV12-3 or TRBV12-4 and TRBJ1-5; a weak D match, TRBD1 (5 bases). Between the trimmed V and J ends, which lost 0 bases and 9 bases, there was a span of 9 bases. The CDR3 contains 13 residues. The CDR3 loop reads CASSLAGLGPQHF. CDR3 bases: TGTGCCAGCAGTTTAGCGGGGCTTGGGCCCCAGCATTTT.

V gene TRBV18 combines with J gene TRBJ1-5, with no clear D. V gave up 2 bases and J gave up 4 bases, with 3 bases separating them. The CDR3 length is 12 residues. Germline V gene data show CDR1 as KGHSH and CDR2 as LQKENI. The CDR3 nucleotides read TGTGCCAGCTCACCAGCGAATCAGCCCCAGCATTTT. This translates into CASSPANQPQHF.

This rearrangement joins TRBV18 to TRBJ2-7; D is possibly TRBD1 (5 bases). This CDR3 spans 14 amino acids. Germline CDR1 and CDR2: KGHSH and LQKENI. V gave up 3 bases and J gave up 2 bases, with 11 bases separating them. CDR3 sequence reads: CASSPDTAPYEQYF. In DNA, the CDR3 is TGTGCCAGCTCACCGGACACGGCCCCCTACGAGCAGTACTTC.

The V and J genes are TRBV7-2 and TRBJ1-1, with 12 bases fitting TRBD1. This CDR3 region has 15 residues. Germline CDR1 SGHTA, CDR2 FQGNSA. V gave up 5 bases and J gave up 3 bases; unmatched junction bases: 4. The CDR3, as DNA: TGTGCCAGCAGCCCCGGGACAGGGGGCTACACTGAAGCTTTCTTT. It is translated as CASSPGTGGYTEAFF.

This rearrangement joins TRBV6-2 or TRBV6-3 to TRBJ1-6; the D is unclear. The CDR3 runs to 13 residues. V shed 3 bases and J shed 7 bases, with 7 bases lying between them. Germline assignment: CDR1 MNHEY and CDR2 SVGEGT. In nucleotides, the CDR3 is TGTGCCAGCAGTTATCGGGAGAATTCACCCCTCCACTTT. It yields the protein CASSYRENSPLHF.

The V and J genes are TRBV5-6 and TRBJ2-2; D is unresolved. Germline-derived CDR1 and CDR2 are SGHDT and YYEEEE. V was pared by 4 bases and J by 7 bases, with 8 bases between. The CDR3 has 12 residues. CDR3 sequence (DNA): TGTGCCAGCAGCCCAGAGAGCGGGGAGCTGTTTTTT. This gives the protein CASSPESGELFF. Full variable domain (outside the CDR3, taken from reference TRBV5-6 and TRBJ2-2): DAGVTQSPTHLIKTRGQQVTLRCSPKSGHDTVSWYQQALGQGPQFIFQYYEEEERQRGNFPDRFSGHQFPNYSSELNVNALLLGDSALYLCASSPESGELFFGEGSRLTVL.

V is TRBV5-1 and J is TRBJ1-2; a weak D match, TRBD1 (5 bases). Germline V lookup: CDR1 SGHRS, CDR2 YFSETQ. V lost 1 base and J lost 0, with 7 bases in between. The CDR3 extends over 14 amino acids. The CDR3 spells CASSLTGANYGYTF. The CDR3 nucleotides are TGCGCCAGCAGCTTGACAGGAGCTAACTATGGCTACACCTTC.

The chain joins TRBV13 to TRBJ2-5; D gene unclear. The CDR3 consists of 11 residues. The ends were cut back, 1 base at V and 5 bases at J, with 2 bases in the middle. Germline V lookup: CDR1 PRHDT, CDR2 FYEKMQ (reference sequence). CDR3: CASSLAETQYF. As DNA, the CDR3 is TGTGCCAGCAGCTTAGCTGAGACCCAGTACTTC.

This clone was observed a single time. This rearrangement joins TRBV5-1 to TRBJ1-2, with D unclear. Germline lookup yields CDR1 SGHRS and CDR2 YFSETQ. This CDR3 comprises 12 residues. V was cut by 0 bases and J by 6 bases, with 6 bases left in between. This chain's CDR3 is CASSLVGNGYTF. The CDR3, as DNA: TGCGCCAGCAGCTTGGTAGGAAATGGCTACACCTTC.

V and J are TRBV4-3 and TRBJ2-2; TRBD1 or TRBD2 may be the D gene (5 bases each). V lost 4 bases and J lost 2, with 11 bases in between. Germline-derived CDR1 and CDR2 are LGHNA and YSLEER. The CDR3 length is 15 residues. The DNA of the CDR3 is TGCGCCAGCAGCCCGGGGCCCCGCAACACCGGGGAGCTGTTTTTT. It is translated as CASSPGPRNTGELFF.

The V and J genes are TRBV5-1 and TRBJ1-1; TRBD1 aligns across 8 bases. CDR3 length: 15 amino acids. V shed 3 bases and J 1 base; nucleotides not matched to a gene: 5. Germline CDR1 and CDR2: SGHRS and YFSETQ. The CDR3 region has the DNA TGCGCCAGCAGCTACCAGGGGGCCCAGAACACTGAAGCTTTCTTT. Protein: CASSYQGAQNTEAFF.

This rearrangement joins TRBV29-1 to TRBJ2-1; 13 bases fit TRBD2. V shed 4 bases and J 5 bases; nucleotides not matched to a gene: 5. This CDR3 has 15 residues. CDR1 and CDR2 (germline): SQVTM, ANQGSEA. The DNA for the CDR3 is TGCAGCGTTGGCGGGACTAGCGGGGTTGACAATGAGCAGTTCTTC. Its protein product is CSVGGTSGVDNEQFF.